This T cell receptor (beta chain) was identified in a study of cytomegalovirus exposure and HLA in healthy donors. The PCR made use of 60 Vbeta and 13 Jbeta primers. Some clones are missing from TCRdb's copy, which holds only in-frame ones; the method was immunoSEQ multiplex PCR. The repertoire holds roughly 100,000 clones, with just over 70% as singletons. The CDR3 contains 20 residues. CDR1 GTSNPN and CDR2 SVGIG come from the germline V gene (reference sequence). The V gene end was trimmed by 2 bases and the J gene end by 2 bases; junction bases not matched to a gene: 16. In the case of this clone: Its specificity is unknown.

Study results and caveats: Most TCR sequences proved rare, with some public TCRs found in many donors.

The source material was PBMCs. The chain joins TRBV30 to TRBJ2-6; 9 nucleotides line up with TRBD1. This receptor was obtained from a boy aged 10-17 years in good health and CMV-seronegative. CDR3 sequence reads: CAWSYRPRDRVVAGANVLTF. The DNA for the CDR3 is TGTGCCTGGAGTTACCGCCCCCGGGACAGGGTAGTGGCTGGGGCCAACGTCCTGACTTTC.